These 28 T cell receptor beta chains came from one sample sequenced in a study of CD8+ T cells in alopecia areata. Sequencing used cDNA as its template, made by extracting RNA and reverse transcribing it. Some clones are missing from TCRdb's copy, which holds only in-frame ones; the method was immunoSEQ multiplex PCR. The table records about 300,000 clones, roughly 60% of them present only once. Described treatment: oral pan-JAK inhibitor, 5-10 mg twice daily. The sample consisted of CD4+ T cells sorted from blood, taken at week 24, from a patient treated with tofacitinib. The receptor set was obtained from a human donor with alopecia areata.

This clone was seen a handful of times. CDR3 in amino acids: CATSRGTVDHTEAFF. In DNA form, the CDR3 reads TGTGCCACCAGCAGAGGCACAGTCGATCACACTGAAGCTTTCTTT. V usage is TRBV15 and J usage is TRBJ1-1; the D is unclear. Looked up from germline, CDR1 is LNHNV and CDR2 is YYDKDF (reference sequence). Trimming took 1 base from V and 3 from J, leaving 12 bases between them. The CDR3 covers 15 residues.

The chain carries TRBV2 and TRBJ1-5, with TRBD1 matching 7 bases. The CDR3 loop spans 14 amino acids. The germline V gene encodes CDR1 SNHLY and CDR2 FYNNEI. V was pared by 0 bases and J by 6 bases, with 2 bases of the junction left unmatched. For the CDR3, the DNA is TGTGCCAGCAGTGAAGCGGACAGGAGTCAGCCCCAGCATTTT. Translation gives CASSEADRSQPQHF.

This clone has a single count. This chain uses TRBV9 with TRBJ1-2, with 7 bases aligning to TRBD1. Germline V gene data show CDR1 as SGDLS and CDR2 as YYNGEE. This CDR3 spans 14 amino acids. V gave up 0 bases and J gave up 4 bases; unmatched junction bases: 3. This CDR3 is CASSVGDSLYGYTF. CDR3 nucleotides: TGTGCCAGCAGCGTAGGGGACAGCCTCTATGGCTACACCTTC.

V is TRBV30 and J is TRBJ1-1; D ambiguous. V was shortened by 4 bases and J by 12 bases, with 18 bases between the two germline ends. Germline CDR1 GTSNPN, CDR2 SVGIG (reference sequence). The CDR3 extends over 12 amino acids. This CDR3 reads CAWTHGRTSSFF. CDR3 DNA sequence: TGTGCCTGGACCCACGGAAGGACCTCCTCTTTCTTT.

Only a few counts were recorded for this clone. The CDR3 here is CASSSGQPRNGYTF. CDR3 DNA sequence: TGTGCCAGCAGCTCCGGACAGCCAAGGAATGGCTACACCTTC. This chain joins TRBV7-9 and TRBJ1-2; D might be TRBD1 (6 bases). The V gene's germline CDR1 is SEHNR and CDR2 FQNEAQ (reference sequence). This CDR3 has 14 residues. Trimming took 4 bases from V and 6 from J, leaving 15 bases between them.

The chain is built from TRBV2 and TRBJ2-7; D tentatively reads TRBD1 or TRBD2 (5 bases each). The V and J ends lost 4 bases and 3 bases respectively, with 16 bases between them. This CDR3 has 15 residues. The germline CDR1 and CDR2 sequences are SNHLY and FYNNEI. The DNA of the CDR3 is TGTGCCAGCAGTGGCAGGGTCGGGGTGCTCTACGAGCAGTACTTC. It specifies CASSGRVGVLYEQYF. Combining the CDR3 with reference TRBV2 and TRBJ2-7 gives the whole variable domain EPEVTQTPSHQVTQMGQEVILRCVPISNHLYFYWYRQILGQKVEFLVSFYNNEISEKSEIFDDQFSVERPDGSNFTLKIRSTKLEDSAMYFCASSGRVGVLYEQYFGPGTRLTVT.

This clone was found a few times. V and J are TRBV4-2 and TRBJ2-2; D possibly corresponds to TRBD2 (5 bases). Trimming removed 1 base from V and 4 bases from J, with 10 bases in between. The germline V gene encodes CDR1 LGHNA and CDR2 YNFKEQ. The CDR3 loop spans 15 amino acids. CDR3 nucleotides: TGTGCCAGCAGCCAAGTCGGACTGAGCACCGGGGAGCTGTTTTTT. Translating it yields CASSQVGLSTGELFF.

This chain connects TRBV15 to TRBJ2-5; tentative D call: TRBD1 (5 bases). Germline CDR1 reads LNHNV; CDR2 reads YYDKDF (reference sequence). This CDR3 comprises 14 residues. The V gene lost 1 base and the J gene lost 7 bases, with 13 bases spanning the gap. CDR3 loop: CATSRGHTQGTQYF. In DNA, the CDR3 is TGTGCCACCAGCAGAGGACACACCCAGGGGACCCAGTACTTC.

This clone was seen a handful of times. This chain links TRBV29-1 with TRBJ1-1, with D possibly being TRBD1 (5 bases). Germline CDR1 reads SQVTM; CDR2 reads ANQGSEA. Trimming removed 7 bases from V and 0 bases from J, with 12 bases in between. CDR3 length: 13 residues. The CDR3 sequence is CSAGGVMNTEAFF. The CDR3 coding sequence is TGCAGCGCCGGAGGGGTCATGAACACTGAAGCTTTCTTT.

The chain uses TRBV5-1 and TRBJ2-2, with no clear D. V gave up 4 bases and J gave up 1 base, with 14 bases separating them. The germline V gene encodes CDR1 SGHRS and CDR2 YFSETQ. CDR3 size: 16 residues. CDR3 nucleotides: TGCGCCAGCAGCCTCTCTGTTTCAGGGAACACCGGGGAGCTGTTTTTT. The encoded protein is CASSLSVSGNTGELFF.

The V call is TRBV7-9, the J call TRBJ1-5; D is ambiguous. This CDR3 is built from 15 residues. Trimming removed 5 bases from V and 1 base from J, with 12 bases in between. CDR1 and CDR2 from the germline V gene are SEHNR and FQNEAQ (reference sequence). The CDR3 protein is CASSKDGRSNQPQHF. The CDR3 coding sequence is TGTGCCAGCAGCAAGGACGGTCGGAGCAATCAGCCCCAGCATTTT.

The chain joins TRBV30 to TRBJ1-1; no definite D call. Germline CDR1 GTSNPN, CDR2 SVGIG (reference sequence). Trimming left V 0 bases short and J 10 bases short, with 12 bases between. This CDR3 has 12 amino acids. The CDR3 region is CAWSVLAGGAFF. In DNA form, the CDR3 reads TGTGCCTGGAGTGTATTAGCTGGAGGAGCTTTCTTT.

V and J are TRBV30 and TRBJ1-5; possibly TRBD1 for D (6 bases). CDR1 and CDR2 from the germline V gene are GTSNPN and SVGIG (reference sequence). With 2 bases removed from V and 6 bases from J, the gap between germline ends came to 11 bases. The CDR3 is made up of 13 amino acids. The CDR3 region is CAWSPQGTQPQHF. CDR3 DNA sequence: TGTGCCTGGAGTCCGCAGGGGACTCAGCCCCAGCATTTT.

This clone has only a few counts. The chain uses TRBV30 and TRBJ1-2; D might be TRBD1 (5 bases). This CDR3 spans 11 amino acids. Germline CDR1 and CDR2: GTSNPN and SVGIG (reference sequence). Trimming removed 3 bases from V and 6 bases from J, with 8 bases in between. Written as DNA, the CDR3 is TGTGCCTGGAGCTGGGGGGATGGCTACACCTTC. This codes for CAWSWGDGYTF.

This clone was found a few times. The chain has TRBV6-5 and TRBJ1-1; no reliable D call. Trimming shortened V by 2 bases and J by 1 base, and 5 bases separated the two germline ends. Germline CDR1 and CDR2: MNHEY and SVGAGI. The CDR3 has 13 residues. The CDR3 region has the DNA TGTGCCAGCAGTTACGACGGGAACACTGAAGCTTTCTTT. Its protein is CASSYDGNTEAFF.

For this clone: The same CDR3 arises from other DNA sequences in this sample as well. The V and J genes are TRBV4-1 and TRBJ2-1, with TRBD1 matching over 7 bases. Germline V lookup: CDR1 MGHRA, CDR2 YSYEKL. Trimming took 1 base from V and 4 from J; bases not matched to a gene: 1. There are 14 residues in the CDR3. CDR3 sequence (DNA): TGCGCCAGCAGCCAAGGACAGGGTTACAATGAGCAGTTCTTC. This translates into CASSQGQGYNEQFF.

This clone has only a few counts. The CDR3 spells CASSLSKGRETQYF. The CDR3 bases are TGTGCCAGCAGTTTATCGAAGGGTAGGGAGACCCAGTACTTC. The V call is TRBV27, the J call TRBJ2-5, with D unresolved. Germline V CDR1 and CDR2: MNHEY, SMNVEV (reference sequence). Trimming removed 0 bases at V and 5 bases at J, with 10 bases between. This CDR3 is 14 amino acids long.

This clone was seen a few times. The rearrangement joins TRBV27 to TRBJ2-1, with 8 nucleotides matching TRBD2. V gave up 6 bases and J gave up 2 bases; unmatched junction bases: 12. The length of the CDR3 is 17 residues. The germline V gene encodes CDR1 MNHEY and CDR2 SMNVEV (reference sequence). CDR3 sequence: CASSRAGVAGPYNEQFF. As DNA, the CDR3 is TGTGCCAGCAGCCGTGCGGGGGTAGCGGGGCCCTACAATGAGCAGTTCTTC.

The V gene is TRBV2, the J gene TRBJ2-3; D ambiguous. Germline V gene sequence: CDR1 SNHLY, CDR2 FYNNEI. The germline V and J ends were trimmed by 5 bases and 1 base, with 10 bases remaining between them. This CDR3 region has 14 residues. CDR3 residues: CASSLQVRTDTQYF. The CDR3 nucleotides are TGTGCCAGCAGTTTGCAGGTGCGCACAGATACGCAGTATTTT.

The chain carries TRBV1 and TRBJ1-1; TRBD1, the table's D call, was not compared with the DNA. TRBV1 is shown as a pseudogene. The CDR3 is made up of 15 amino acids. CDR3 loop: CTSSPHRGTNTEAFF. The CDR3, as DNA: TGCACCAGCAGCCCACACAGGGGAACGAACACTGAAGCTTTCTTT.

The CDR3 reads CASSASQGPYEQYF. The CDR3 nucleotides read TGTGCCAGCAGTGCATCACAGGGCCCCTACGAGCAGTACTTC. V is TRBV6-1 and J is TRBJ2-7; possible D gene TRBD1, 6 bases. The germline V gene encodes CDR1 MNHNS and CDR2 SASEGT. The CDR3 sequence is 14 residues long. Trimming took off 4 bases at V and 2 bases at J, with 12 bases between the two ends.

This clone was detected only a few times. The chain couples TRBV28 to TRBJ2-7; unclear D gene. The CDR3 runs to 13 residues. From germline, CDR1 is MDHEN and CDR2 SYDVKM. The germline V and J ends were trimmed by 5 bases and 3 bases, with 11 bases remaining between them. The CDR3 DNA reads TGTGCCAGCAGTGCCAGTCTCCTCTACGAGCAGTACTTC. This translates into CASSASLLYEQYF. The full variable domain, with the rest looked up from reference TRBV28 and TRBJ2-7, is DVKVTQSSRYLVKRTGEKVFLECVQDMDHENMFWYRQDPGLGLRLIYFSYDVKMKEKGDIPEGYSVSREKKERFSLILESASTNQTSMYLCASSASLLYEQYFGPGTRLTVT.

The chain joins TRBV6-5 to TRBJ2-5; D may match TRBD1 or TRBD2 (7 bases each). The CDR3 sequence is 14 residues long. CDR1 MNHEY and CDR2 SVGAGI come from the germline V gene. The V end lost 6 bases, the J end lost 9 bases, and 20 bases lay between the germline ends. This CDR3 is CASSDSDRAGAQYF. CDR3 in DNA: TGTGCCAGCAGCGACTCCGACAGGGCGGGGGCCCAGTACTTC.

This chain links TRBV30 with TRBJ2-7; TRBD1 agrees at 8 bases. Per the germline V gene, CDR1 is GTSNPN and CDR2 is SVGIG (reference sequence). The CDR3 runs 14 residues. V lost 0 bases, J lost 3 bases, and 4 bases stayed unmatched. The CDR3 here is CAWSVAGGGYEQYF. CDR3 nucleotide sequence: TGTGCCTGGAGTGTTGCAGGGGGCGGCTACGAGCAGTACTTC. Variable domain in full (rest from reference TRBV30 and TRBJ2-7): SQTIHQWPATLVQPVGSPLSLECTVEGTSNPNLYWYRQAAGRGLQLLFYSVGIGQISSEVPQNLSASRPQDRQFILSSKKLLLSDSGFYLCAWSVAGGGYEQYFGPGTRLTVT.

This chain connects TRBV29-1 to TRBJ2-7; D is possibly TRBD1 or TRBD2 (5 bases each). The V gene lost 4 bases and the J gene lost 0 bases, with 13 bases spanning the gap. The germline V gene encodes CDR1 SQVTM and CDR2 ANQGSEA. CDR3 length: 14 amino acids. CDR3 sequence: CSVAIRDGSYEQYF. CDR3 DNA sequence: TGCAGCGTTGCAATCCGGGACGGCTCCTACGAGCAGTACTTC.

V and J are TRBV6-1 and TRBJ1-1; the D is unclear. Trimming took 2 bases from V and 6 from J, leaving 19 bases between them. The V gene's germline CDR1 is MNHNS and CDR2 SASEGT. This CDR3 spans 16 amino acids. The CDR3 DNA sequence: TGTGCCAGCAGTGAAAGGGTTAGGGCCGGGAGAGCTGAAGCTTTCTTT. Protein product: CASSERVRAGRAEAFF.

The chain recombines TRBV4-1 with TRBJ1-4, with TRBD1 matching 7 bases. The CDR3 loop spans 15 amino acids. Germline V gene data show CDR1 as MGHRA and CDR2 as YSYEKL. V trimming: 4 bases; J trimming: 8 bases; junction bases outside the gene matches: 10. The CDR3: CASSRMGQLNEKLFF. The CDR3 region has the DNA TGCGCCAGCAGCCGGATGGGACAGCTTAACGAAAAACTGTTTTTT.

This rearrangement joins TRBV4-1 to TRBJ2-3, with unresolved D. V lost 4 bases and J 2 bases, leaving 7 bases between the germline ends. This CDR3 region has 13 residues. Germline CDR1 reads MGHRA; CDR2 reads YSYEKL. CDR3 residues: CASSRSFTDTQYF. The DNA of the CDR3 is TGCGCCAGCAGCCGGTCCTTCACAGATACGCAGTATTTT.